The 26 T cell receptor beta chains reported below all come from one sample, sequenced in a study of blood T cell repertoires in COVID-19. Using immunoSEQ multiplex PCR, the repertoire was profiled, and TCRdb retains in-frame clones only, with some absent. Here the sample spans about 310,000 clones, around 90% being singletons. The sample comprised PBMCs or T cells enriched from blood (not recorded which). These receptor sequences come from a woman aged 18-35 years with acute COVID-19.

This rearrangement joins TRBV21-1 to TRBJ1-2; the D call in the table, TRBD1, was not verified against the DNA. TRBV21-1 is a pseudogene locus. CDR3 length equals 15 residues. In DNA, the CDR3 is TGTGCCAGCAGCAAGGGACAGGAGGAAAACTATGGCTACACCTTC. Translation gives CASSKGQEENYGYTF.

V is TRBV3-1 (or the pseudogene TRBV3-2) and J is TRBJ2-2, with D hard to call. This CDR3 is built from 16 residues. The germline V and J ends were trimmed by 3 bases and 0 bases, with 11 bases remaining between them. The germline V gene encodes CDR1 LGHDT and CDR2 YNNKEL (reference sequence). CDR3 protein: CASSQNLETNTGELFF. In nucleotides, the CDR3 is TGTGCCAGCAGCCAGAACCTGGAGACGAACACCGGGGAGCTGTTTTTT.

The sample holds one count of this clone. This chain joins TRBV5-4 and TRBJ1-6; D remains unclear. V was shortened by 0 bases and J by 7 bases, with 8 bases between the two germline ends. This CDR3 region has 14 residues. In germline, CDR1 is SGHNT, CDR2 YYREEE (reference sequence). The CDR3: CASSLDGENSPLHF. CDR3 DNA: TGTGCCAGCAGCTTGGACGGGGAAAATTCACCCCTCCACTTT.

The CDR3 is CSGTGGAKNIQYF. CDR3 bases: TGCAGCGGCACAGGGGGCGCCAAAAACATTCAGTACTTC. The V and J genes are TRBV29-1 and TRBJ2-4; 9 nucleotides agree with TRBD1. This CDR3 has 13 amino acids. Germline V gives CDR1 SQVTM, CDR2 ANQGSEA. The J segment lost 1 base and the V segment lost 7 bases, leaving 2 bases of the junction unmatched.

The CDR3 is CASSGRTGVNTEAFF. Here the CDR3 DNA reads TGTGCCAGTAGTGGAAGGACAGGCGTAAACACTGAAGCTTTCTTT. The chain uses TRBV19 and TRBJ1-1, with 7 bases that match TRBD1. The V and J ends lost 5 bases and 2 bases, in that order; junction bases with no gene match: 8. Germline values: CDR1 LNHDA, CDR2 SQIVND (reference sequence). The CDR3 totals 15 residues.

This rearrangement joins TRBV12-5 to TRBJ2-7, with 8 bases aligning to TRBD2. V lost 6 bases and J lost 2; bases outside the gene matches: 9. CDR3 length: 15 amino acids. Germline V lookup: CDR1 LGHNT, CDR2 FRNRAP. Here the CDR3 DNA reads TGTGCTAGTGGCCCGTGGCGGGAGGACACCTACGAGCAGTACTTC. Protein: CASGPWREDTYEQYF.

CDR3 DNA: TGTGCCAGCAGTGGACAGGGAAACACCGGGGAGCTGTTTTTT. It yields the protein CASSGQGNTGELFF. The chain has TRBV2 and TRBJ2-2; 7 bases are a match to TRBD1. Germline trimming cut 4 bases from V and 2 bases from J; bases unmatched to any gene: 1. Germline lookup yields CDR1 SNHLY and CDR2 FYNNEI. The CDR3 has 14 residues.

V and J are TRBV5-6 and TRBJ1-4; a possible D gene is TRBD1 (6 bases). The CDR3 consists of 14 residues. V shed 3 bases and J shed 7 bases, with 13 bases lying between them. CDR1 and CDR2 (germline): SGHDT, YYEEEE. CDR3 region: CASSSRRTVEKLFF. The CDR3 region has the DNA TGTGCCAGCAGCTCACGGAGGACAGTTGAAAAACTGTTTTTT.

V gene TRBV7-2 combines with J gene TRBJ2-1; a possible D gene is TRBD2 (5 bases). The CDR3 extends over 15 amino acids. Looked up from germline, CDR1 is SGHTA and CDR2 is FQGNSA. The V end lost 4 bases, the J end lost 0 bases, and 10 bases lay between the germline ends. The CDR3 coding sequence is TGTGCCAGCAGCTCCGGGATCAGCTCCTACAATGAGCAGTTCTTC. It codes for CASSSGISSYNEQFF.

The genes are TRBV2 and TRBJ2-1; 8 nucleotides agree with TRBD2. Germline V lookup: CDR1 SNHLY, CDR2 FYNNEI. V lost 8 bases and J lost 0; bases outside the gene matches: 12. CDR3 length: 17 amino acids. As DNA, the CDR3 is TGTGCCAGCGGTGGCGGGAGGCCCTTGAGCTCCTACAATGAGCAGTTCTTC. This sequence encodes CASGGGRPLSSYNEQFF.

The J gene is TRBJ2-7, the V gene TRBV30, with TRBD2 matching 10 bases. This CDR3 has 12 amino acids. Losses at the gene ends were 7 bases for V and 1 base for J; bases not matched to a gene: 1. The germline V gene has CDR1 GTSNPN and CDR2 SVGIG (reference sequence). The CDR3: CASSGSSYEQYF. Written as DNA, the CDR3 is TGTGCCTCTAGCGGGAGTTCCTACGAGCAGTACTTC.

The chain combines TRBV27 with TRBJ1-1; possibly TRBD1 for D (6 bases). Trimming shortened V by 0 bases and J by 4 bases, and 12 bases separated the two germline ends. This CDR3 contains 15 residues. The germline CDR1 and CDR2 sequences are MNHEY and SMNVEV (reference sequence). The CDR3 DNA is TGTGCCAGCAGTTTATCAACGCCAGGGGCCACTGAAGCTTTCTTT. This encodes CASSLSTPGATEAFF.

The chain uses TRBV14 and TRBJ2-3, with D possibly being TRBD1 (7 bases). This CDR3 contains 18 residues. Germline assignment: CDR1 SGHDN and CDR2 FVKESK. Deletions cut 0 bases from V and 3 bases from J, with 19 bases between. This CDR3 is CASSQDRRGRLGTDTQYF. The CDR3 bases are TGTGCCAGCAGCCAAGATCGGAGGGGGCGATTGGGTACAGATACGCAGTATTTT.

The rearrangement uses TRBV4-1 and TRBJ1-5, with D maybe TRBD1 (5 bases). Deletions cut 0 bases from V and 11 bases from J, with 20 bases between. This CDR3 has 16 residues. Germline CDR1 MGHRA, CDR2 YSYEKL. CDR3 nucleotide sequence: TGCGCCAGCAGCCAAGAACCGGGCCTTGGATCAGGGACCCAGCATTTT. This gives the protein CASSQEPGLGSGTQHF.

The chain uses TRBV9 and TRBJ2-1; 7 bases fit TRBD2. The trim removed 0 bases at V and 5 bases at J, leaving 14 bases unmatched. This CDR3 spans 18 amino acids. Germline V gene sequence: CDR1 SGDLS, CDR2 YYNGEE. The CDR3: CASSVGYGSGGSDNEQFF. DNA of the CDR3: TGTGCCAGCAGCGTAGGTTATGGGTCGGGAGGTTCCGACAATGAGCAGTTCTTC.

In its sample, this clone was seen once. The chain links TRBV5-1 to TRBJ2-5; tentatively, D is TRBD2 (6 bases). This CDR3 region has 14 residues. Germline V gives CDR1 SGHRS, CDR2 YFSETQ. V was trimmed by 0 bases and J by 1 base, leaving 7 bases between them. The CDR3 DNA follows: TGCGCCAGCAGCTTGGTCGGGAGCCAAGAGACCCAGTACTTC. Its protein is CASSLVGSQETQYF. The full variable domain, rest sourced from reference TRBV5-1 and TRBJ2-5, is KAGVTQTPRYLIKTRGQQVTLSCSPISGHRSVSWYQQTPGQGLQFLFEYFSETQRNKGNFPGRFSGRQFSNSRSEMNVSTLELGDSALYLCASSLVGSQETQYFGPGTRLLVL.

The V gene is TRBV28, the J gene TRBJ1-5, with D tentatively TRBD1 (6 bases). V shed 10 bases and J shed 2 bases, with 15 bases lying between them. Per the germline V gene, CDR1 is MDHEN and CDR2 is SYDVKM. This CDR3 comprises 14 residues. The CDR3 DNA is TGTGCCATCACATCCGACAGGCGCAATCAGCCCCAGCATTTT. Translating gives CAITSDRRNQPQHF.

The V gene is TRBV27, the J gene TRBJ1-6; D not certain. V was shortened by 8 bases and J by 0 bases, with 11 bases between the two germline ends. The CDR3 extends over 15 amino acids. CDR1 is MNHEY, CDR2 SMNVEV, per germline (reference sequence). The chain's CDR3 is CASGKESSYNSPLHF. The CDR3 bases are TGTGCCAGCGGAAAGGAGAGCTCCTATAATTCACCCCTCCACTTT.

The table lists this clone with a few counts. The chain uses TRBV6-5 and TRBJ1-5; no clear D gene. The germline CDR1 and CDR2 sequences are MNHEY and SVGAGI. Trimming removed 3 bases at V and 0 bases at J, with 6 bases between. The CDR3 has 14 residues. The CDR3 protein is CASSYSFSNQPQHF. The CDR3 DNA is TGTGCCAGCAGTTATTCTTTTAGCAATCAGCCCCAGCATTTT.

In DNA, the CDR3 is TGTGCCAGCAGACCCGCCGACAGGGTACAAGGCGAGCAGTACTTC. It is translated as CASRPADRVQGEQYF. V usage is TRBV28 and J usage is TRBJ2-7; 7 positions match TRBD1. V dropped 6 bases and J dropped 6; count of bases not matched to a gene: 14. Germline lookup yields CDR1 MDHEN and CDR2 SYDVKM. This CDR3 is 15 amino acids long.

CDR3 DNA: TGTGCCAGCTCACCACCCTCCGGGGGGGACATTCAGTACTTC. Translated, it gives CASSPPSGGDIQYF. The chain uses TRBV18 and TRBJ2-4; 8 bases are a match to TRBD2. CDR1 KGHSH and CDR2 LQKENI come from the germline V gene. The CDR3 loop spans 14 amino acids. The J segment lost 8 bases and the V segment lost 0 bases, leaving 3 bases of the junction unmatched.

The chain uses TRBV5-4 and TRBJ2-1; 7 bases are shared with TRBD2. After removal of 0 bases from V and 4 bases from J, the junction contained 4 bases not matched to a gene. Germline V gene lookup returns CDR1 SGHNT and CDR2 YYREEE (reference sequence). The CDR3 spans 15 residues. The CDR3, as DNA: TGTGCCAGCAGCTTGGAGGGGACTACGTACAATGAGCAGTTCTTC. It is translated as CASSLEGTTYNEQFF.

This chain joins TRBV28 and TRBJ1-5; D gene uncertain. The V and J ends lost 6 bases and 5 bases respectively, with 8 bases between them. The germline CDR1 and CDR2 sequences are MDHEN and SYDVKM. This CDR3 is 12 amino acids long. CDR3 amino acids: CASRGEDQPQHF. The CDR3 region has the DNA TGTGCCAGCAGAGGAGAAGATCAGCCCCAGCATTTT.

This clone has only a few counts. The chain uses TRBV9 and TRBJ2-7; weak D call: TRBD2 (5 bases). Trimming removed 0 bases at V and 2 bases at J, with 9 bases between. Germline CDR1 SGDLS, CDR2 YYNGEE. CDR3 length: 14 residues. DNA of the CDR3: TGTGCCAGCAGCGTAGCGGGGTCTGCCTACGAGCAGTACTTC. This gives the protein CASSVAGSAYEQYF.

This chain's CDR3 is CASSLEGRPAGKLFF. For the CDR3, the DNA is TGTGCCAGCAGTTTAGAGGGACGGCCCGCGGGGAAACTGTTTTTT. The rearrangement uses TRBV27 and TRBJ1-4; D is possibly TRBD1 (5 bases). This CDR3 comprises 15 residues. Per the germline V gene, CDR1 is MNHEY and CDR2 is SMNVEV (reference sequence). V was clipped by 2 bases and J by 11 bases, with 18 bases between them.

This chain joins TRBV10-3 and TRBJ2-7; TRBD1 matches at 9 bases. There are 15 residues in the CDR3. CDR1 and CDR2 from the germline V gene are ENHRY and SYGVKD. V trimming: 0 bases; J trimming: 6 bases; junction bases outside the gene matches: 6. The CDR3 spells CAISESWDRVSEQYF. The CDR3 DNA is TGTGCCATCAGTGAGTCGTGGGACAGGGTGAGCGAGCAGTACTTC.